This is a list of T cell receptor beta chains from one sample in a study of relationships among human T cell subsets. TCRdb fed the multiplex PCR reads into MiXCR, producing one record per CDR3 protein. The sample has some 5,400 distinct CDR3 sequences; 65% are singletons. Source material: CD8+ T cells sorted from blood. The receptors shown here come from a man aged 35-49 years in good health. Each CDR3 is given with its conserved first and last residue. D genes are given only for firm matches. Size is stated for part of the rows, as once, few or many counts, or as a class when the clone is expanded.

clone_size: -; j_call: TRBJ2-2; d_call: -; v_call: TRBV7-9; cdr3_nt: TGTGCCAGCAGCTTCGTCAGGGGCGACACCGGGGAGCTGTTTTTT; cdr3_aa: CASSFVRGDTGELFF
clone_size: -; j_call: TRBJ2-1; d_call: -; v_call: TRBV12-3/TRBV12-4; cdr3_nt: TGTGCCAGCAGTTTGTGGGGAAATGAGCAGTTCTTC; cdr3_aa: CASSLWGNEQFF
clone_size: -; j_call: TRBJ2-7; d_call: TRBD1; v_call: TRBV29-1; cdr3_nt: TGCAGCGTTGAAGAGCAGGGGGCCTACGAGCAGTACTTC; cdr3_aa: CSVEEQGAYEQYF
clone_size: few; j_call: TRBJ1-5; d_call: -; v_call: TRBV6-4; cdr3_nt: TGTGCCAGCAGTGACGATGGGACTTTGGATCAGCCCCAGCATTTT; cdr3_aa: CASSDDGTLDQPQHF
clone_size: -; j_call: TRBJ2-4; d_call: -; v_call: TRBV5-1; cdr3_nt: TGCGCCAGCAGCTTTATTACAGCCCACGAAAACATTCAGTACTTC; cdr3_aa: CASSFITAHENIQYF
clone_size: -; j_call: TRBJ2-7; d_call: -; v_call: TRBV27; cdr3_nt: TGTGCCAGCAGTTTATCCGGTGGGTACGAGCAGTACTTC; cdr3_aa: CASSLSGGYEQYF
clone_size: -; j_call: TRBJ2-1; d_call: -; v_call: TRBV4-1; cdr3_nt: TGCGCCAGCAGCCAAGAGGCTGGGGACTTGTACAATGAGCAGTTCTTC; cdr3_aa: CASSQEAGDLYNEQFF
clone_size: -; j_call: TRBJ2-1; d_call: -; v_call: TRBV6-5; cdr3_nt: TGTGCCAGCAGCCCTGACAGGAGCTACTACAATGAGCAGTTCTTC; cdr3_aa: CASSPDRSYYNEQFF
clone_size: -; j_call: TRBJ2-5; d_call: TRBD1; v_call: TRBV28; cdr3_nt: TGTGCCAGCAGTAGTTCGACAGGGACCTTTGAGACCCAGTACTTC; cdr3_aa: CASSSSTGTFETQYF
clone_size: -; j_call: TRBJ2-7; d_call: -; v_call: TRBV27; cdr3_nt: TGTGCCAGCAGTTCGGACGGATACGAGCAGTACTTC; cdr3_aa: CASSSDGYEQYF
clone_size: -; j_call: TRBJ2-2; d_call: -; v_call: TRBV6-4; cdr3_nt: TGTGCCAGCAGTGATTCACTAGCTCCCGGGGAGCTGTTTTTT; cdr3_aa: CASSDSLAPGELFF
clone_size: -; j_call: TRBJ2-7; d_call: -; v_call: TRBV20-1; cdr3_nt: TGCAGTGCTAGAGGCCCTACTTCGAGGGCGGGTGAGCAGTACTTC; cdr3_aa: CSARGPTSRAGEQYF
clone_size: -; j_call: TRBJ2-1; d_call: -; v_call: TRBV29-1; cdr3_nt: TGCAGTACAGGGTCCAATGAGCAGTTCTTC; cdr3_aa: CSTGSNEQFF
clone_size: -; j_call: TRBJ2-7; d_call: -; v_call: TRBV4-1; cdr3_nt: TGCGCCAGCAGCACGGGACGGAGCTACGAGCAGTACTTC; cdr3_aa: CASSTGRSYEQYF
clone_size: -; j_call: TRBJ2-1; d_call: -; v_call: TRBV11-2; cdr3_nt: TGTGCCAGCAGCTTAGGTCTCTACAATGAGCAGTTCTTC; cdr3_aa: CASSLGLYNEQFF
clone_size: -; j_call: TRBJ1-5; d_call: -; v_call: TRBV24-1; cdr3_nt: TGTGCCACCAGTGATTCCGCCTGGCCCCAGCATTTT; cdr3_aa: CATSDSAWPQHF
clone_size: -; j_call: TRBJ2-5; d_call: -; v_call: TRBV11-2; cdr3_nt: TGTGCCAGCAGCTTGGCTGGTAGCGCTGAGACCCAGTACTTC; cdr3_aa: CASSLAGSAETQYF
clone_size: few; j_call: TRBJ2-3; d_call: TRBD2; v_call: TRBV20-1; cdr3_nt: TGCAGTGCAGAACTAGCGGGAGAACTGACAGATACGCAGTATTTT; cdr3_aa: CSAELAGELTDTQYF
clone_size: -; j_call: TRBJ2-3; d_call: -; v_call: TRBV5-1; cdr3_nt: TGCGCCAGCAGCCTGGATAGCACAGATACGCAGTATTTT; cdr3_aa: CASSLDSTDTQYF
clone_size: -; j_call: TRBJ2-3; d_call: -; v_call: TRBV7-6; cdr3_nt: TGTGCCAGCAGCTTAATTTCTAGCACAGATACGCAGTATTTT; cdr3_aa: CASSLISSTDTQYF
clone_size: -; j_call: TRBJ1-1; d_call: -; v_call: TRBV20-1; cdr3_nt: TGCAGTGCTAGAGAGGGGGCCGCTTTCTTT; cdr3_aa: CSAREGAAFF
clone_size: -; j_call: TRBJ1-1; d_call: TRBD1; v_call: TRBV4-1; cdr3_nt: TGCGCCAGCAGCCAAGCGGACAGGGCGAGGGGAACGATGAACACTGAAGCTTTCTTT; cdr3_aa: CASSQADRARGTMNTEAFF